This T cell receptor beta chain appears in the sequencing data of a study of blood T cell repertoires in COVID-19. Study context: Samples of COVID-19 (acute and convalescent) were obtained from the United States, Italy and Spain.

Clones were sequenced by immunoSEQ multiplex PCR, and TCRdb holds only the in-frame ones, with some missing. The sample has about 350,000 clones, about 90% seen once. Participant age was roughly 18 to 89 years, and participants resided in about two dozen US areas. Participants had their cohort set by participant-reported clinical history. Two negative PCRs, clearance, or symptom resolution were required of recovered Cohort 3 donors. With 8 bases clipped from V and 6 bases from J, the junction kept 8 bases outside the gene matches. The germline V gene has CDR1 MNHEY and CDR2 SMNVEV (reference sequence). The length of the CDR3 is 14 residues.

Sequenced sample: PBMCs or T cells enriched from blood (not recorded which). The receptor comes from a woman aged 25 to 39 who had recovered from COVID-19. The chain has TRBV27 and TRBJ1-4; TRBD1 agrees at 8 bases. CDR3 amino acids: CASRNQGAYEKLFF. CDR3 sequence (DNA): TGTGCCAGCCGAAACCAGGGGGCCTATGAAAAACTGTTTTTT.